This entry describes one T cell receptor (beta chain). What it binds is unknown. The sample originates from a study of OX40 agonist ivuxolimab in advanced cancers. Study in general: An agonistic human IgG2 monoclonal antibody against OX40 (CD134) was given. General study points: The study did not work out the antigen specificity of the expanded peripheral T cells. Some of the lowest clonal expansion was seen in partial responders at 0.1-3.0 mg/kg.

Assay used: immunoSEQ multiplex PCR; TCRdb lists only in-frame clones, some missing. The sample comprises 72,000 or so clones, around 86% of which are singletons, and just under 0.25% rests with the top ten. Per germline, CDR1 ENHRY and CDR2 SYGVKD. The length of the CDR3 is 16 residues. The V gene end was trimmed by 8 bases and the J gene end by 0 bases; junction bases not matched to a gene: 6. This TCR was sampled from an adult with an advanced solid tumor such as melanoma, head and neck, liver or kidney cancer. This material consisted of CD4+ or CD8+ T cells sorted from blood, taken in a trial of the OX40 agonist ivuxolimab. The chain joins TRBV10-3 to TRBJ2-2; 10 bases match TRBD2. The CDR3 bases are TGTGCCATCCCCAGGGGACTAGCGACGAACACCGGGGAGCTGTTTTTT. This encodes CAIPRGLATNTGELFF.